A selection of T cell receptor beta chains follows, all from one sample in a study of blood T cell repertoires in COVID-19. Sequencing used immunoSEQ multiplex PCR; TCRdb keeps in-frame clones, though not all of them. Of fewer than 350,000 clones detected, about 85% appear once; the ten largest clones hold 2.5% to 3%. The specimen was PBMCs or T cells enriched from blood (not recorded which). All receptors come from a woman between 45 and 65 years old who had recovered from COVID-19. CDR3s include the opening cysteine and the closing phenylalanine or tryptophan. A D gene is named only where the DNA matches it firmly. A row's size may be missing; if present it is once, few, many or a size class.

V gene	clone size	D gene	J gene	CDR3 protein	CDR3 DNA
TRBV5-1	-	-	TRBJ1-1	CASSGTGLNTEAFF	TGCGCCAGCAGCGGAACAGGGTTGAACACTGAAGCTTTCTTT
TRBV4-1	-	-	TRBJ1-1	CASSNRGGEAFF	TGCGCCAGCTCTAACCGAGGAGGGGAAGCTTTCTTT
TRBV5-5	few	-	TRBJ2-2	CASSLGGLVSGGELFF	TGTGCCAGCAGCTTGGGGGGACTTGTATCAGGCGGGGAGCTGTTTTTT
TRBV7-6	few	TRBD1	TRBJ1-3	CASSSDRVAGNTIYF	TGTGCCAGCAGCTCGGACAGGGTAGCTGGAAACACCATATATTTT
TRBV3-1/TRBV3-2	-	TRBD1	TRBJ1-2	CASSQAGTGFSHIYTF	TGTGCCAGCAGCCAGGCCGGGACAGGGTTTTCCCATATCTACACCTTC
TRBV2	-	-	TRBJ2-4	CASRTHGLAKNIQYF	TGTGCCAGCAGGACCCACGGACTAGCCAAAAACATTCAGTACTTC
TRBV6-5	-	TRBD2	TRBJ2-7	CAIELAGTYEQYF	TGTGCCATCGAACTAGCGGGGACCTACGAGCAGTACTTC
TRBV7-2	few	TRBD1	TRBJ1-2	CASSLAVRGLYGYTF	TGTGCCAGCAGCTTAGCTGTGAGGGGGCTCTATGGCTACACCTTC
TRBV27	-	-	TRBJ1-2	CASTGGGNGYTF	TGTGCCAGCACCGGCGGTGGAAATGGCTACACCTTC
TRBV7-3	-	-	TRBJ1-2	CASSPGHSTNYGYTF	TGTGCCAGCAGCCCCGGACACTCGACTAACTATGGCTACACCTTC
TRBV12-5	few	TRBD1	TRBJ2-7	CASGSGTGYEQYF	TGTGCTAGTGGTTCCGGGACAGGGTACGAGCAGTACTTC
TRBV5-4	-	TRBD2	TRBJ2-7	CASSSGLAGFSYEQYF	TGTGCCAGCAGCTCCGGACTAGCGGGGTTCTCCTACGAGCAGTACTTC
TRBV7-9	-	TRBD1	TRBJ1-4	CASSLAPGGGGNEKLFF	TGTGCCAGCAGCTTAGCGCCAGGGGGCGGTGGTAATGAAAAACTGTTTTTT
TRBV7-2	-	-	TRBJ2-5	CASSRDTRETQYF	TGTGCCAGCAGCAGGGACACCCGGGAGACCCAGTACTTC
TRBV7-9	-	TRBD2	TRBJ2-1	CASSSNRGGTTNEQFF	TGTGCCAGCAGCTCCAACCGGGGGGGCACTACCAATGAGCAGTTCTTC
TRBV11-2	-	-	TRBJ1-3	CASSLDIERFSGNTIYF	TGTGCCAGCAGCTTAGATATCGAACGGTTCTCTGGAAACACCATATATTTT
TRBV7-8	-	-	TRBJ1-4	CASSSGLYEKLFF	TGTGCCAGCAGCTCAGGGTTGTATGAAAAACTGTTTTTT
TRBV5-1	-	-	TRBJ1-6	CASSSRSLTTRGNSPLHF	TGCGCCAGCAGCTCCAGGTCCCTGACGACCCGCGGGAATTCACCCCTCCACTTT
TRBV14	-	TRBD1	TRBJ2-7	CASSQLMGTGDGGQYF	TGTGCCAGCAGCCAACTAATGGGGACAGGGGATGGAGGGCAGTACTTC
TRBV4-3	once	-	TRBJ1-1	CASSQAVGVTEAFF	TGCGCCAGCAGCCAGGCCGTCGGGGTCACTGAAGCTTTCTTT
TRBV7-2	-	-	TRBJ1-2	CASSLGRQNAVYGYTF	TGTGCCAGCAGCTTAGGTCGACAGAATGCGGTCTATGGCTACACCTTC
TRBV5-8	-	-	TRBJ1-5	CASSTGQVNQPQHF	TGTGCCAGCAGCACGGGACAAGTCAATCAGCCCCAGCATTTT
TRBV2	once	TRBD2	TRBJ2-3	CASSDAGVIDTQYF	TGTGCCAGCAGTGACGCGGGAGTAATAGATACGCAGTATTTT
TRBV9	-	TRBD1	TRBJ1-1	CASSVPTGQGTEAFF	TGTGCCAGCAGCGTCCCGACAGGGCAAGGCACTGAAGCTTTCTTT
TRBV6-1	-	-	TRBJ1-5	CASSEMPGDGQPQHF	TGTGCCAGCAGTGAAATGCCAGGGGATGGTCAGCCCCAGCATTTT
TRBV5-6	-	-	TRBJ2-5	CASRPIGSGQETQYF	TGTGCCAGCAGACCAATTGGAAGCGGACAAGAGACCCAGTACTTC
TRBV11-2	-	-	TRBJ1-1	CASSPYQGPNTEAFF	TGTGCCAGCAGCCCCTACCAGGGCCCGAACACTGAAGCTTTCTTT
TRBV21-1	-	-	TRBJ2-4	CASSKDDGTGGENIQYF	TGTGCCAGCAGCAAAGACGATGGAACAGGGGGGGAAAACATTCAGTACTTC
TRBV5-1	-	-	TRBJ1-6	CASSLALETAYNSPLHF	TGCGCCAGCAGCTTGGCCTTGGAGACAGCTTATAATTCACCCCTCCACTTT
TRBV2	once	-	TRBJ1-1	CASSVQDTEAFF	TGTGCCAGCAGTGTGCAGGACACTGAAGCTTTCTTT
TRBV13	-	TRBD1	TRBJ1-1	CASSLVPGQQAFF	TGTGCCAGCAGCTTAGTTCCGGGACAGCAAGCTTTCTTT
TRBV4-2	-	-	TRBJ1-1	CASSQLGPGGAFF	TGTGCCAGCAGCCAACTGGGCCCAGGTGGGGCTTTCTTT
TRBV19	-	TRBD1	TRBJ1-5	CASSIAFTGGQPQHF	TGTGCCAGTAGTATAGCTTTTACAGGGGGACAGCCCCAGCATTTT
TRBV19	-	TRBD1	TRBJ1-2	CASIDRQGAVDGYTF	TGTGCCAGTATTGATAGGCAGGGGGCGGTGGATGGCTACACCTTC
TRBV24-1	-	TRBD2	TRBJ2-3	CATSGASGGTDTQYF	TGTGCCACCAGTGGGGCTAGCGGGGGCACAGATACGCAGTATTTT
TRBV2	-	TRBD1	TRBJ1-2	CASSDVRDRHNYGYTF	TGTGCCAGCAGTGATGTCCGGGACAGACATAACTATGGCTACACCTTC
TRBV7-9	-	TRBD1	TRBJ2-4	CASSFRDRENIQYF	TGTGCCAGCAGCTTCCGGGACAGGGAAAACATTCAGTACTTC
TRBV30	-	-	TRBJ1-1	CAWSGSSEAFF	TGTGCCTGGAGTGGTTCCTCTGAAGCTTTCTTT
TRBV4-1	-	-	TRBJ2-1	CASSHRVGGEQFF	TGCGCCAGCAGCCACCGGGTGGGGGGTGAGCAGTTCTTC
TRBV30	-	TRBD1	TRBJ1-1	CAWRVQGSYTEAFF	TGTGCCTGGAGAGTACAGGGGAGTTACACTGAAGCTTTCTTT
TRBV7-8	-	TRBD1	TRBJ1-3	CASSTVTGGGGNTIYF	TGTGCCAGCAGCACTGTCACAGGGGGAGGTGGAAACACCATATATTTT
TRBV9	once	-	TRBJ1-2	CASERSGGTGIYGYTF	TGTGCCAGCGAGCGTAGCGGGGGAACAGGGATCTATGGCTACACCTTC
TRBV25-1	once	-	TRBJ1-1	CASTRSGGAEAFF	TGTGCCAGCACCCGCAGCGGGGGGGCTGAAGCTTTCTTT
TRBV6-5	-	TRBD1	TRBJ2-3	CASKPGQGTDTQYF	TGTGCCAGCAAACCGGGACAGGGCACAGATACGCAGTATTTT
TRBV14	-	TRBD2	TRBJ2-5	CASSSLGSGTETQYF	TGTGCCAGCAGCAGCCTCGGGAGCGGGACAGAGACCCAGTACTTC
TRBV2	-	TRBD1	TRBJ1-2	CATTGVLRSNYGYTF	TGTGCCACCACAGGGGTCCTTCGTTCCAACTATGGCTACACCTTC
TRBV28	few	TRBD1	TRBJ2-7	CASSPDRVREQYF	TGTGCCAGCAGTCCCGACAGGGTACGCGAGCAGTACTTC
TRBV3-1/TRBV3-2	-	TRBD1	TRBJ1-6	CASSYVGQGNSPLHF	TGTGCCAGCAGCTACGTGGGACAGGGTAATTCACCCCTCCACTTT
TRBV7-2	-	TRBD1	TRBJ1-2	CASSLVGTGASYGYTF	TGTGCCAGCAGCTTAGTTGGGACAGGGGCTAGCTATGGCTACACCTTC
TRBV9	once	TRBD2	TRBJ2-5	CASSVEGLAGETQYF	TGTGCCAGCAGCGTAGAAGGACTAGCTGGTGAGACCCAGTACTTC
TRBV7-3	-	TRBD1	TRBJ1-1	CASSHRGNTEAFF	TGTGCCAGCAGTCACAGGGGGAACACTGAAGCTTTCTTT
TRBV19	-	-	TRBJ2-6	CASTNRGSGANVLTF	TGTGCCAGTACCAATAGGGGCTCTGGGGCCAACGTCCTGACTTTC
TRBV6-5	-	-	TRBJ2-7	CASSYSAGRDGNEQYF	TGTGCCAGCAGTTATTCAGCTGGGCGGGATGGGAACGAGCAGTACTTC
TRBV7-2	-	TRBD1	TRBJ1-2	CASSPWTGDYGYTF	TGTGCCAGCAGTCCTTGGACAGGGGACTATGGCTACACCTTC